The present T cell receptor (beta chain) was sequenced within a study of T cells in Graves' hyperthyroidism and ophthalmopathy (dated by TCRdb to the late 2010s). For context, the study as a whole: TCR V-J signatures able to tell the groups apart were searched for in a discovery cohort of about a hundred patients, of whom under 45 had Graves' ophthalmopathy and roughly 59 had stable Graves' hyperthyroidism. According to the paper, TCR Vbeta CDR3 sequencing was carried out on more than 120 peripheral blood samples, which came from fewer than 50 ophthalmopathy, fewer than 80 hyperthyroidism and about 17 progressor patients. The 75 to 100 discovery patients were randomly split 7:3 into training and test sets. An independent validation cohort of fewer than 20 hyperthyroidism patients and about 16 patients who later progressed to ophthalmopathy tested prospective prediction of ophthalmopathy. Once sampling was done, hyperthyroidism patients were given methimazole at a starting dose of 30 mg daily, whereas ophthalmopathy patients were given high-dose intravenous methylprednisolone. In addition, the study compared T-cell repertoires in thyroid tissue and in blood from several Graves' hyperthyroidism patients. General findings and caveats noted by the study authors: No statistical method was used to set the sample size in advance, and investigators knew the group allocation. Most expanded thyroid clonotypes (frequency above 0.001) were also found in blood, which suggests that blood repertoires may mirror thyroid immune responses. A model built on a 13 V-J signature distinguished ophthalmopathy from stable hyperthyroidism, reaching 87.88% sensitivity and 81% to 83% specificity in cross-validation and 80%/75% in testing. In validation, progression to ophthalmopathy was predicted by the model with nearly 71% sensitivity and roughly 76% specificity, a median of roughly 6 months before onset.

TCR beta CDR3 regions were amplified from RNA transcripts. For the first round of RT-PCR on the TCR CDR3, the HTBI primer set was used together with the Qiagen OneStep RT-PCR kit. Libraries were constructed in a second round of multiplex PCR, after which size selection and purification were performed. Libraries were sequenced paired-end with 100 bp reads on an Illumina HiSeq2000. For the original study's pipeline: SOAPnuke was used to process the raw data, with reads discarded if the reads contained adapters or uncalled bases, had a mean Phred below 15, or lacked an exact constant-primer or identifier match. COPE v1.2.5 was used to merge the high-quality paired reads, and each unique nucleotide sequence was defined as a clonotype. Clonotypes were aligned to IMGT TRBV, TRBD and TRBJ reference segments using MiTCR v1.1. The analysis was restricted to V-J combinations with a frequency above 0.0001, which together covered over 99% of the repertoires. The TCS score was defined as the ratio of F50 (clonal expansion) to E x V (chaos), calculated using BLOSUM62-based TCRdist between CDR3 peptides within each V-J. Welch's t-statistics and random forest reduced 500 to 650 V-J features to 10 to 15, which were used in a naive Bayes classifier (R e1071). Thyroid-blood repertoire similarity was quantified with the Morisita-Horn index. TCRdb reworked the public reads: Q25 trimming with fastp, MiXCR clone assembly, productive beta chains retained. For every CDR3 protein sequence, its rows merge into one entry that carries the most common genes and DNA. TCRdb, not the authors, supplied the V and J calls. Counted in this sample were roughly 570,000 distinct CDR3 sequences; 46% of them appeared once. 15% to 20% of the sample comes from the top ten.

Per the germline V gene, LGHNA is the CDR1 and YNFKEQ is the CDR2. The CDR3 measures 14 amino acids from cysteine to phenylalanine. Here the CDR3 DNA is all that survives: 42 bases in frame from base 1. V is cut by 0 bases and J by 6 bases, and the space between the germline ends is 11 bases. This clonotype occurred many times. The antigen it recognizes is unknown. Per-base qualities were not stored, and no clone one base away is much larger. Patients with uncontrolled infections, other autoimmune diseases, pregnancy or lactation were excluded. Diagnoses relied on clinical symptoms, serum thyroxine and TRAb, thyroid ultrasound and orbital computed tomography. Total RNA was extracted with Trizol reagent, and quality was checked on an Agilent 2100 Bioanalyzer.

The sequenced sample was peripheral blood or thyroid tissue (not recorded which). This receptor was taken from an adult woman with Graves' disease, either hyperthyroidism or ophthalmopathy (not recorded which). The chain uses TRBV4-2 and TRBJ2-5; perhaps TRBD1 is the D gene, with 5 bases matching. In nucleotides, the sequence is TGTGCCAGCAGCCAAGAGGCAGGGATGCAGACCCAGTACTTC. Protein translation: CASSQEAGMQTQYF.